The T cell receptor (beta chain) described here comes from a study of blood T cell repertoires in COVID-19. At the level of the study: The United States, Italy and Spain provided the acute and convalescent COVID-19 samples. The analysed material was cDNA or gDNA that came from T cells, B-cell-depleted T cells, or PBMCs.

In the original workflow: Reference gene primers were amplified, and this amplification served to estimate nucleated cell counts. Repertoires were generated with immunoSEQ multiplex PCR, while TCRdb's copy carries only in-frame clones and drops some. That table furnishes V, J and clone size, whereas the DNA furnished D and trimming. Of about 240,000 clones in the sample, around 87% were seen once. The CDR3 runs 13 residues. The germline V gene has CDR1 MNHNY and CDR2 SVGAGI (reference sequence). V lost 1 base, J lost 4 bases, and 6 bases lay in between. The J gene is TRBJ2-3, the V gene TRBV6-6, with D unresolved. Sequenced sample: peripheral blood. This TCR was sampled from a man between 60 and 70 years old who had recovered from COVID-19. The CDR3: CASSYFEPDTQYF. CDR3 DNA: TGTGCCAGCAGTTACTTCGAGCCAGATACGCAGTATTTT.